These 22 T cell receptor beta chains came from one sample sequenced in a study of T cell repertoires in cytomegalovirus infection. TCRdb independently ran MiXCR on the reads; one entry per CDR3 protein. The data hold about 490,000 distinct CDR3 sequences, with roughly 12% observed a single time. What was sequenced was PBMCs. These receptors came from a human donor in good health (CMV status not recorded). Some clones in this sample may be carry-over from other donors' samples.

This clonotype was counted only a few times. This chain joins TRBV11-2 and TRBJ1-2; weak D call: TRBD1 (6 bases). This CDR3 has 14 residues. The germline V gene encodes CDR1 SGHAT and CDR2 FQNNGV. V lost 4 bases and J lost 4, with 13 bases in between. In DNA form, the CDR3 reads TGTGCCAGCAGCTATACTGACAGGTTCTATGGCTACACCTTC. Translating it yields CASSYTDRFYGYTF.

CDR3 loop: CSARDSRAGYNEQFF. CDR3 nucleotide sequence: TGCAGTGCTAGAGATTCCAGGGCAGGCTACAATGAGCAGTTCTTC. The chain joins TRBV20-1 to TRBJ2-1, with a possible D match to TRBD1 (5 bases). Trimming cost V 0 bases and J 3 bases, with 12 bases left between them. The CDR3 contains 15 residues. The germline V gene encodes CDR1 DFQATT and CDR2 SNEGSKA (reference sequence).

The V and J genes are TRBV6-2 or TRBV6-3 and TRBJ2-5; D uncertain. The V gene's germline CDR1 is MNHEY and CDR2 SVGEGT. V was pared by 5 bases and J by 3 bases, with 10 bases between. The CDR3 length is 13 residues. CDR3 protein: CASSRTVKETQYF. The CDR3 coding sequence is TGTGCCAGCAGTCGGACGGTTAAAGAGACCCAGTACTTC.

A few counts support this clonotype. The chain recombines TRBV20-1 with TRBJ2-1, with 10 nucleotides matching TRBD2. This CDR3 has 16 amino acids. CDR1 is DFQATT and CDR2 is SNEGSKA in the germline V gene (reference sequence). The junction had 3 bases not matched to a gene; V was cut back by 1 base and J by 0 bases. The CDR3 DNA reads TGCAGTGCTAGAGTTCTAGCGGGGGCCTCCTACAATGAGCAGTTCTTC. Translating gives CSARVLAGASYNEQFF.

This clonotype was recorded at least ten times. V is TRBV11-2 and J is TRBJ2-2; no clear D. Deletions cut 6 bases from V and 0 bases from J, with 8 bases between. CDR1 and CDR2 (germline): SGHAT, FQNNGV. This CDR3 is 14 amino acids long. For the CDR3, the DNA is TGTGCCAGCAGTGGTACAGCGAACACCGGGGAGCTGTTTTTT. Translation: CASSGTANTGELFF.

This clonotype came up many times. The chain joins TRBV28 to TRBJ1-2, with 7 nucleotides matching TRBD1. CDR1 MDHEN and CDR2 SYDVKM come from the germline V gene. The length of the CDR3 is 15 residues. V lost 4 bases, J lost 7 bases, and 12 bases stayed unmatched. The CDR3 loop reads CASSSNRGPLFGYTF. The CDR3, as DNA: TGTGCCAGCAGTTCCAACAGGGGTCCCCTTTTTGGCTACACCTTC.

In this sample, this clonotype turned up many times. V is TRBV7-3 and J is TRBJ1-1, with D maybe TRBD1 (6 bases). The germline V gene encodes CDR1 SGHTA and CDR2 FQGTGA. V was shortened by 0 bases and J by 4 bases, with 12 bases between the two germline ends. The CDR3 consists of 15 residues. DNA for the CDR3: TGTGCCAGCAGCTTAACGCAGGGGCTCCCCACTGAAGCTTTCTTT. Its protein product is CASSLTQGLPTEAFF. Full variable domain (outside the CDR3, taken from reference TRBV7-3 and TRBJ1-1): GAGVSQTPSNKVTEKGKYVELRCDPISGHTALYWYRQSLGQGPEFLIYFQGTGAADDSGLPNDRFFAVRPEGSVSTLKIQRTERGDSAVYLCASSLTQGLPTEAFFGQGTRLTVV.

CDR3 nucleotide sequence: TGTGCCAGCAGACCTGGGACAGACACCGGGGAGCTGTTTTTT. This gives the protein CASRPGTDTGELFF. The chain carries TRBV5-5 and TRBJ2-2; 7 positions match TRBD1. V shed 5 bases and J 3 bases; nucleotides not matched to a gene: 4. CDR3 length equals 14 residues. The V gene's germline CDR1 is SGHKS and CDR2 YYEKEE (reference sequence).

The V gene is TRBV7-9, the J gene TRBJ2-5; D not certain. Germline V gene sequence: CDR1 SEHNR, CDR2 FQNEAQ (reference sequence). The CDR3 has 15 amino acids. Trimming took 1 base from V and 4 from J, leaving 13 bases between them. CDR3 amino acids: CASSLGTGQSETQYF. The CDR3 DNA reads TGTGCCAGCAGCTTAGGAACCGGGCAGTCAGAGACCCAGTACTTC. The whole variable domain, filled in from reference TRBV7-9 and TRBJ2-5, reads DTGVSQNPRHKITKRGQNVTFRCDPISEHNRLYWYRQTLGQGPEFLTYFQNEAQLEKSRLLSDRFSAERPKGSFSTLEIQRTEQGDSAMYLCASSLGTGQSETQYFGPGTRLLVL.

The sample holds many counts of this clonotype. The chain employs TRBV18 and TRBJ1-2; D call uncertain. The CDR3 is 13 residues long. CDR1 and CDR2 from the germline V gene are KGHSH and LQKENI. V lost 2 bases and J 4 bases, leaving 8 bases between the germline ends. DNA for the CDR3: TGTGCCAGCTCACCAGGCGGCGCCTATGGCTACACCTTC. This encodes CASSPGGAYGYTF.

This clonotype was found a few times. CDR3 residues: CASSLAGGDTDTQYF. As DNA, the CDR3 is TGCGCCAGCAGCTTAGCGGGAGGGGACACAGATACGCAGTATTTT. This rearrangement joins TRBV5-1 to TRBJ2-3; TRBD2 aligns across 10 bases. Germline V gene sequence: CDR1 SGHRS, CDR2 YFSETQ. Losses at the gene ends were 2 bases for V and 2 bases for J; bases not matched to a gene: 2. The CDR3 consists of 15 residues.

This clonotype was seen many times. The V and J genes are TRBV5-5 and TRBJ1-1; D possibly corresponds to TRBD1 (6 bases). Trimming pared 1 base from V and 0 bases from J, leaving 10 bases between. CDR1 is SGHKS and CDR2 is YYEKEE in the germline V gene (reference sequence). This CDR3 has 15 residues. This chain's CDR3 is CASSLSGVVNTEAFF. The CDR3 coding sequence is TGTGCCAGCAGCTTGTCAGGGGTCGTGAACACTGAAGCTTTCTTT.

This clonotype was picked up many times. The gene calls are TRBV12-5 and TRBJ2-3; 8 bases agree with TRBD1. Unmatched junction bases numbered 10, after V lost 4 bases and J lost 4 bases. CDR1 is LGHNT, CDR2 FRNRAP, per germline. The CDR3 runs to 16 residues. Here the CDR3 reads CASGWETGVSADTQYF. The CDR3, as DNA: TGTGCTAGTGGTTGGGAGACAGGGGTTTCGGCAGATACGCAGTATTTT.

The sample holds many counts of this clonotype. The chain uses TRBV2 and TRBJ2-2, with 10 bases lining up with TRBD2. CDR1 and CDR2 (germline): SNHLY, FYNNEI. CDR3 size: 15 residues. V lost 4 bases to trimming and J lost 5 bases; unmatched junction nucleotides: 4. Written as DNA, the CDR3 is TGTGCCAGCAGTGTGGTAGCGGGGGGAACCGGGGAGCTGTTTTTT. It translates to CASSVVAGGTGELFF.

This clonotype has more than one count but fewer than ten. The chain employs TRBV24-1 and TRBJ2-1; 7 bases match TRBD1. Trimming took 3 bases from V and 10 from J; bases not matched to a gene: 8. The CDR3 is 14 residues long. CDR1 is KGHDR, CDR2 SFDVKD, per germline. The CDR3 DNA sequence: TGTGCCACCAGTGATCTATTAACAGGGGACGAGCAGTTCTTC. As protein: CATSDLLTGDEQFF.

The CDR3, as DNA: TGTGCCAGCAGCCGGGGGGACATTTTCACTGAAGCTTTCTTT. It encodes CASSRGDIFTEAFF. The genes are TRBV3-1 and TRBJ1-1; perhaps TRBD1 as D (6 bases). Trimming left V 4 bases short and J 4 bases short, with 13 bases between. The CDR3 runs 14 residues. Germline lookup yields CDR1 LGHDT and CDR2 YNNKEL (reference sequence).

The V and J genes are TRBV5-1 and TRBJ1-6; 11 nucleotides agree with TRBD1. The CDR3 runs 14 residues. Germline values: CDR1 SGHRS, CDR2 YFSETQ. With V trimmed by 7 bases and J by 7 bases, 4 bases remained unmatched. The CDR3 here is CASGQGASNSPLHF. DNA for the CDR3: TGCGCCAGCGGACAGGGGGCTAGCAATTCACCCCTCCACTTT.

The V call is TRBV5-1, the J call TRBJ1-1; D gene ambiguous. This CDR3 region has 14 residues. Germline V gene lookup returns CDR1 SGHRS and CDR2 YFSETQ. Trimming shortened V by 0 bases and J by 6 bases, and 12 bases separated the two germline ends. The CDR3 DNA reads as TGCGCCAGCAGCTTGGAGATGGCGGATTCTGAAGCTTTCTTT. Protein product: CASSLEMADSEAFF.

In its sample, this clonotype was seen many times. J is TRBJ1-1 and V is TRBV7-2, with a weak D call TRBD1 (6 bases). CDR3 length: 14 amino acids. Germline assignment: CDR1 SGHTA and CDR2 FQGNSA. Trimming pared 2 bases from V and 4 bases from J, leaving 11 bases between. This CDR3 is CASSLSRGATEAFF. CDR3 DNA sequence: TGTGCCAGCAGCTTAAGTAGGGGGGCCACTGAAGCTTTCTTT.

Written as DNA, the CDR3 is TGCAGCGGGCGTGGGGGCACCTACAATGAGCAGTTCTTC. Its translation: CSGRGGTYNEQFF. The gene calls are TRBV29-1 and TRBJ2-1; weak D call: TRBD1 (6 bases). From germline, CDR1 is SQVTM and CDR2 ANQGSEA. The CDR3 spans 13 residues. Trimming took 7 bases from V and 2 from J, leaving 12 bases between them.

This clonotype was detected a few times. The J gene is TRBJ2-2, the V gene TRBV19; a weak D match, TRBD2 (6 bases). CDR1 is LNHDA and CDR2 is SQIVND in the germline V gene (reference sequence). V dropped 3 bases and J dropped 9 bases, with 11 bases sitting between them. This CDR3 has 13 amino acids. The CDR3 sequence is CASSIALARELFF. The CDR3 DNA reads TGTGCCAGTAGTATCGCCCTAGCGAGGGAGCTGTTTTTT. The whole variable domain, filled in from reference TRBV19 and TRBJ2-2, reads DGGITQSPKYLFRKEGQNVTLSCEQNLNHDAMYWYRQDPGQGLRLIYYSQIVNDFQKGDIAEGYSVSREKKESFPLTVTSAQKNPTAFYLCASSIALARELFFGEGSRLTVL.

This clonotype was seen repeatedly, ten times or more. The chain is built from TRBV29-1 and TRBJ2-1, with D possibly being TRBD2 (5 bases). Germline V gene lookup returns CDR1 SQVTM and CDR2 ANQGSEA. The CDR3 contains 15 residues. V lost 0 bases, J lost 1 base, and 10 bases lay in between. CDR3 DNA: TGCAGCGTTGAAGAGAATAGCGTATCCTACAATGAGCAGTTCTTC. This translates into CSVEENSVSYNEQFF.